This T cell receptor (beta chain) comes out of a study of blood T cell repertoires in COVID-19. Study context: Samples representing acute and convalescent COVID-19 were sourced from the United States, Italy and Spain. T cells, B-cell-depleted T cells, or PBMCs provided the cDNA or gDNA that served as material.

Under the authors' procedure: Amplification from reference gene primers served as the basis for estimated nucleated cell counts. Libraries were prepared by immunoSEQ multiplex PCR; TCRdb keeps only in-frame clonotypes and omits some of them. That table furnishes V, J and clone size, whereas the DNA furnished D and trimming. The sample has tens of thousands of clones; approximately 89% are singletons. The germline V gene has CDR1 LNHDA and CDR2 SQIVND (reference sequence). The CDR3 consists of 12 residues. V was cut by 10 bases and J by 8 bases, with 17 bases left in between. This sequence was found in an older man with active or convalescent COVID-19. The gene calls are TRBV19 and TRBJ1-2, with D maybe TRBD1 (5 bases). The sequenced sample was peripheral blood. The CDR3 loop reads CATTLGASGYTF. The CDR3 nucleotides are TGTGCCACCACCTTAGGGGCGAGCGGCTACACCTTC.